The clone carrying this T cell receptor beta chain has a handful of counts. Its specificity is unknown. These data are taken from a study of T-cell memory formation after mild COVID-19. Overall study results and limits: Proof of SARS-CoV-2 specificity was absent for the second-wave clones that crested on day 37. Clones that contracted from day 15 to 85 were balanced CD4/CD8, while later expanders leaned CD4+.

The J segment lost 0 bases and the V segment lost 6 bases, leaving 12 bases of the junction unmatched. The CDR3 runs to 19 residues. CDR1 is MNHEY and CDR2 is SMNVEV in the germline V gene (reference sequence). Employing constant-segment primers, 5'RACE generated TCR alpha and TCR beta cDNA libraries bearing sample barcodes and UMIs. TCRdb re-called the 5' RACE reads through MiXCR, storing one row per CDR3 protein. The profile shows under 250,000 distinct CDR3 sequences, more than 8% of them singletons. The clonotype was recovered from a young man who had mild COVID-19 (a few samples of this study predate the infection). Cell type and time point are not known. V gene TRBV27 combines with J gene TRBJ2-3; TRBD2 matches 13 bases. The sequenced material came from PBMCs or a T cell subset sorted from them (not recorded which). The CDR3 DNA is TGTGCCAGCAGCCGACTAGCGGGGGGCCTAATCTCTAGCACAGATACGCAGTATTTT. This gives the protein CASSRLAGGLISSTDTQYF.